A selection of T cell receptor beta chains follows, all from one sample in a study of shared clonotypes between healthy human individuals. Here immunoSEQ multiplex PCR was the method, and the copy in TCRdb shows in-frame clones only, minus some. The table lists over 850,000 clones, 78% of them singletons. The source material was memory CD4+ T cells from PBMCs. The receptors come from a man aged 18 to 29 in good health. Some clones in this sample may be carry-over from other donors' samples. Each CDR3 is given with its conserved first and last residue. D genes are given only for firm matches. Some rows have no size entry. The others give once, few or many, or a class for an expanded clone.

. TRBJ2-5 TRBV6-5 . CASSYGQDARGTQYF TGTGCCAGCAGTTACGGGCAGGACGCAAGAGGGACCCAGTACTTC
TRBD2 TRBJ2-2 TRBV30 . CAWKWSGRITGELFF TGTGCCTGGAAGTGGAGCGGGAGGATCACCGGGGAGCTGTTTTTT
TRBD1 TRBJ2-6 TRBV28 . CASSRTGRRSGANVLTF TGTGCCAGCAGCCGGACAGGGCGCAGGTCTGGGGCCAACGTCCTGACTTTC
. TRBJ1-1 TRBV7-6 . CASSLGQGMNTEAFF TGTGCCAGCAGCTTAGGTCAGGGTATGAACACTGAAGCTTTCTTT
. TRBJ2-1 TRBV28 . CASSQPGAEGRNEQFF TGTGCCAGCAGTCAACCGGGGGCCGAGGGGCGGAATGAGCAGTTCTTC
. TRBJ1-5 TRBV27 . CASSFTGNQPQHF TGTGCCAGCAGTTTTACGGGGAATCAGCCCCAGCATTTT
TRBD1 TRBJ1-1 TRBV18 . CASSPGQGSTEAFF TGTGCCAGCTCACCAGGACAGGGGAGCACTGAAGCTTTCTTT
TRBD1 TRBJ1-1 TRBV7-9 . CASSSPDQQQGRGTEAFF TGTGCCAGCAGCTCGCCCGACCAACAACAGGGGAGGGGAACTGAAGCTTTCTTT
. TRBJ1-5 TRBV21-1 . CASSGRVPNQPQHF TGTGCCAGCAGCGGCAGGGTGCCCAATCAGCCCCAGCATTTT
TRBD1 TRBJ2-2 TRBV2 . CATISGTGSHGELFF TGTGCCACCATAAGCGGGACAGGGAGCCACGGGGAGCTGTTTTTT
. TRBJ2-1 TRBV11-3 . CASSRTDFNEQFF TGTGCCAGCAGCCGCACAGACTTCAATGAGCAGTTCTTC
. TRBJ2-5 TRBV4-2 . CASSQKETQYF TGTGCCAGCAGCCAGAAAGAGACCCAGTACTTC
. TRBJ2-7 TRBV6-5 . CASSYLGQSYEQYF TGTGCCAGCAGTTACCTGGGCCAATCCTACGAGCAGTACTTC
. TRBJ2-2 TRBV5-1 . CASTLVPGNTGELFF TGCGCCAGCACCCTGGTACCGGGGAACACCGGGGAGCTGTTTTTT
. TRBJ1-5 TRBV29-1 . CSVRDLNQPQHF TGCAGCGTGAGGGATTTAAATCAGCCCCAGCATTTT
TRBD1 TRBJ1-2 TRBV6-5 . CASGQGFDGYTF TGTGCCAGCGGACAGGGTTTTGATGGCTACACCTTC
. TRBJ1-4 TRBV5-6 . CASSLGRGMEKLFF TGTGCCAGCAGCTTGGGGCGGGGTATGGAAAAACTGTTTTTT
TRBD1 TRBJ1-5 TRBV28 once CASLTGRPLNNQPQHF TGTGCCAGCCTGACAGGGCGCCCACTAAACAATCAGCCCCAGCATTTT
. TRBJ1-1 TRBV28 . CASLGGDLNTEAFF TGTGCCAGCCTTGGGGGAGATCTGAACACTGAAGCTTTCTTT
TRBD1 TRBJ1-2 TRBV4-2 . CASSQDARGRGYTF TGTGCCAGCAGCCAAGATGCCAGGGGGAGAGGCTACACCTTC
TRBD1 TRBJ2-7 TRBV28 once CASSGTGIYEQYF TGTGCCAGCAGCGGGACAGGAATCTACGAGCAGTACTTC
TRBD1 TRBJ1-2 TRBV18 . CASSPGTGDYGYTF TGTGCCAGCTCCCCCGGGACAGGTGACTATGGCTACACCTTC
TRBD1 TRBJ1-2 TRBV2 . CASSSTGGNYGYTF TGTGCCAGCAGCTCGACAGGGGGGAACTATGGCTACACCTTC
. TRBJ1-5 TRBV29-1 . CSVEVDGAQPQHF TGCAGCGTTGAGGTTGACGGCGCTCAGCCCCAGCATTTT
. TRBJ1-3 TRBV12-1 . CAHRRRGNTIYF TGTGCCCACCGTAGGCGTGGAAACACCATATATTTT
. TRBJ1-5 TRBV10-3 . CAISVKAGTREPQHF TGTGCCATCAGTGTGAAAGCAGGGACACGGGAGCCCCAGCATTTT
TRBD1 TRBJ1-5 TRBV5-6 . CASSRGTGENQPQHF TGTGCCAGCAGCCGCGGGACAGGGGAGAATCAGCCCCAGCATTTT
. TRBJ1-2 TRBV18 . CASSQDSNNYGYTF TGTGCCAGCTCACAAGACAGCAATAACTATGGCTACACCTTC
TRBD1 TRBJ2-7 TRBV10-2 . CASSASQGNEQYF TGCGCCAGCAGTGCCTCACAGGGGAACGAGCAGTACTTC
. TRBJ1-1 TRBV5-1 . CASSLGPGENTEAFF TGCGCCAGCAGCTTGGGCCCAGGGGAGAACACTGAAGCTTTCTTT
. TRBJ1-5 TRBV6-5 . CASSRGQSDQPQHF TGTGCCAGCAGTCGGGGGCAGTCGGACCAGCCCCAGCATTTT
. TRBJ2-1 TRBV5-1 . CASSLFGGEQFF TGCGCCAGCAGCTTATTCGGGGGCGAGCAGTTCTTC
. TRBJ1-5 TRBV2 . CASSEEVKQGLPQHF TGTGCCAGCAGTGAAGAGGTTAAGCAAGGTTTGCCCCAGCATTTT
TRBD2 TRBJ2-7 TRBV28 few CASMGVWSGAPYEQYF TGTGCCAGCATGGGGGTTTGGAGCGGGGCCCCCTACGAGCAGTACTTC
. TRBJ2-7 TRBV9 few CASSLRGDNSYEQYF TGTGCCAGCAGCCTCCGGGGGGACAACTCCTACGAGCAGTACTTC
TRBD2 TRBJ2-1 TRBV7-7 . CASSLARTSGANEQFF TGTGCCAGCAGCTTAGCGCGGACTAGCGGGGCCAATGAGCAGTTCTTC
TRBD2 TRBJ2-2 TRBV9 . CASSARSSGNTGELFF TGTGCCAGCAGCGCGCGGTCTAGCGGGAATACCGGGGAGCTGTTTTTT
. TRBJ1-2 TRBV28 . CASSSGNYGYTF TGTGCCAGCAGTTCTGGGAACTATGGCTACACCTTC
TRBD2 TRBJ2-1 TRBV4-2 . CASSQGASGSPYNEQFF TGTGCCAGCAGCCAGGGAGCTAGCGGGAGCCCTTACAATGAGCAGTTCTTC
. TRBJ2-3 TRBV5-4 . CASSLARYTDTQYF TGTGCCAGCAGCTTGGCGAGATACACAGATACGCAGTATTTT
. TRBJ2-7 TRBV5-5 . CASSLDTYEQYF TGTGCCAGCAGCTTGGACACTTACGAGCAGTACTTC
TRBD1 TRBJ2-1 TRBV6-5 . CASSPKLQGANEQFF TGTGCCAGCAGCCCGAAATTACAGGGGGCTAATGAGCAGTTCTTC
TRBD1 TRBJ1-2 TRBV28 many CASSPRDGQGASGYTF TGTGCCAGCAGTCCGCGGGACGGACAGGGGGCAAGTGGCTACACCTTC
. TRBJ1-2 TRBV21-1 . CASSSRGGASNYGYTF TGTGCCAGCAGCTCCAGGGGTGGGGCCTCTAACTATGGCTACACCTTC